This T cell receptor beta chain was sequenced for a study of identical twins. Whole-study findings and limits: In drawing conclusions, the study used cross-sectional statistical analysis and did not follow the same donors.

Using its own MiXCR run on the 5' RACE reads, TCRdb lists one record per CDR3 protein. The sample lists about 790,000 distinct CDR3 sequences, roughly 18% occurring once. The CDR3 contains 18 residues. From germline, CDR1 is KGHDR and CDR2 SFDVKD. After removal of 3 bases from V and 3 bases from J, the junction contained 14 bases not matched to a gene. This clonotype has only a few counts. Antigen specificity is unknown. The data also belong to a second study, concerning T cells expressing NK-cell markers. That report adds: Restriction of the sorted population to alpha-beta TCR T cells was achieved in several experiments with an anti-gamma-delta TCR antibody.

Sequencing used PBMCs. This chain joins TRBV24-1 and TRBJ2-7, with TRBD1 matching 9 bases. The clonotype was recovered from a woman in her late teens or twenties in good health. The CDR3 here is CATSDNRAGTGSLYEQYF. As DNA, the CDR3 is TGTGCCACCAGTGATAATCGCGCCGGGACAGGGTCTCTCTACGAGCAGTACTTC.